This entry features one T cell receptor (beta chain) sequence. Its cognate antigen is unknown. This entry comes from a study of shared clonotypes between healthy human individuals. Study-wide findings and caveats: Generation of non-shared clonotypes was less probable than generation of clonotypes shared by all four donors.

Naive CD8 cells were CD45RO-negative, positively selected for CCR7, excluding terminally differentiated effector memory CD45RA+ cells. TCRdb keeps only in-frame clones here, not all; method: immunoSEQ multiplex PCR. The sample lists about 2.1 million clones, about 93% occurring once. The sequence was collected from a man aged 18-30 years in good health. Some clones in this sample may be carry-over from other donors' samples. The sequenced material came from naive CD8+ T cells from PBMCs.

CDR3 sequence (DNA): TGTGCCAGTAGTATAAGGACAGTTGCCTACAATGAGCAGTTCTTC. Its protein product is CASSIRTVAYNEQFF. The chain recombines TRBV19 with TRBJ2-1; possibly TRBD1 for D (6 bases). The CDR3 totals 15 residues. The germline V and J ends were trimmed by 2 bases and 2 bases, with 10 bases remaining between them. The germline CDR1 and CDR2 sequences are LNHDA and SQIVND (reference sequence).